These 26 T cell receptor beta chains were all obtained from the same sample, sequenced in a study of graft-versus-host responses after intestinal transplantation. The table came from immunoSEQ multiplex PCR; TCRdb's copy has only in-frame clones and leaves some out. The repertoire consists of approximately 10,000 clones, with roughly 77% occurring once and the leading ten covering roughly 4%. Graft specimens yielded both intraepithelial and lamina propria lymphocytes. Source: ileum tissue, taken 142 days after intestinal transplantation. All receptors derive from a human patient who received an intestinal transplant, so some T cells may come from the graft donor.

J is TRBJ2-7 and V is TRBV9; 9 bases are a match to TRBD2. Trimming at V came to 3 bases and at J to 4 bases, leaving 8 bases not matched to a gene. CDR1 and CDR2 from the germline V gene are SGDLS and YYNGEE. The CDR3 is 15 amino acids. CDR3 nucleotides: TGTGCCAGCAGCGCGAAGGTAGCGGGAGTGTACGAGCAGTACTTC. Translated, it gives CASSAKVAGVYEQYF.

The rearrangement joins TRBV4-2 to TRBJ2-5, with a tentative D call TRBD2 (5 bases). The germline V gene encodes CDR1 LGHNA and CDR2 YNFKEQ. The CDR3 totals 16 residues. V was clipped by 4 bases and J by 1 base, with 16 bases between them. Here the CDR3 reads CASSPRRREVQETQYF. The CDR3 nucleotides are TGTGCCAGCAGCCCACGTCGTCGGGAAGTCCAAGAGACCCAGTACTTC.

This clone was seen just once. The gene calls are TRBV11-2 and TRBJ2-3; 9 bases are a match to TRBD2. CDR1 is SGHAT and CDR2 is FQNNGV in the germline V gene. The trim removed 4 bases at V and 2 bases at J, leaving 4 bases unmatched. This CDR3 region has 15 residues. The CDR3 region is CASSSLAGHTDTQYF. The CDR3 coding sequence is TGTGCCAGCAGCTCCCTAGCGGGACACACAGATACGCAGTATTTT. The full variable domain, with the rest looked up from reference TRBV11-2 and TRBJ2-3, is EAGVAQSPRYKIIEKRQSVAFWCNPISGHATLYWYQQILGQGPKLLIQFQNNGVVDDSQLPKDRFSAERLKGVDSTLKIQPAKLEDSAVYLCASSSLAGHTDTQYFGPGTRLTVL.

CDR3 in amino acids: CASSLRAGGANEKLFF. The DNA of the CDR3 is TGTGCCAGCAGCTTAAGGGCTGGGGGCGCTAATGAAAAACTGTTTTTT. The V and J genes are TRBV7-2 and TRBJ1-4; a weak D match, TRBD1 (6 bases). Germline lookup yields CDR1 SGHTA and CDR2 FQGNSA. This CDR3 spans 16 amino acids. The V and J ends lost 2 bases and 3 bases respectively, with 13 bases between them.

J is TRBJ2-7 and V is TRBV10-3; 11 bases agree with TRBD1. Per germline, CDR1 ENHRY and CDR2 SYGVKD. The CDR3 has 12 residues. The V and J ends lost 9 bases and 6 bases, in that order; junction bases with no gene match: 4. DNA for the CDR3: TGTGCCATTGGGACAGGGGGGGCCGAGCAGTACTTC. This sequence encodes CAIGTGGAEQYF.

V usage is TRBV7-9 and J usage is TRBJ1-1, with D possibly matching TRBD1 (5 bases). The CDR3 is made up of 14 amino acids. Germline CDR1 is SEHNR and CDR2 is FQNEAQ (reference sequence). V was cut by 5 bases and J by 6 bases, with 16 bases left in between. The CDR3 DNA sequence: TGTGCCAGCAGCGCCTACGTCCGGGGGGCTGAAGCTTTCTTT. The encoded protein is CASSAYVRGAEAFF.

CDR3 sequence (DNA): TGTGCCAGCACCAACAGGGGGGATGACGAGCAGTACTTC. Encoded protein: CASTNRGDDEQYF. The V call is TRBV7-9, the J call TRBJ2-7; the match to TRBD1 covers 8 bases. CDR3 size: 13 residues. The trim removed 7 bases at V and 5 bases at J, leaving 7 bases unmatched. Germline-derived CDR1 and CDR2 are SEHNR and FQNEAQ (reference sequence).

The rearrangement links TRBV29-1 to TRBJ2-2; 11 bases fit TRBD1. CDR1 is SQVTM, CDR2 ANQGSEA, per germline. V was clipped by 4 bases and J by 1 base; unmatched bases: 2. The CDR3 consists of 15 residues. The CDR3, as DNA: TGCAGCGTTGGGGGACAGGGGGTGAACACCGGGGAGCTGTTTTTT. Translation gives CSVGGQGVNTGELFF.

The gene calls are TRBV7-9 and TRBJ2-5, with D perhaps TRBD1 (5 bases). The CDR3 consists of 15 residues. Per germline, CDR1 SEHNR and CDR2 FQNEAQ (reference sequence). Trimming took 5 bases from V and 5 from J, leaving 18 bases between them. CDR3 sequence reads: CASSPNEGRAETQYF. CDR3 bases: TGTGCCAGCAGCCCTAACGAAGGCAGGGCGGAGACCCAGTACTTC.

The chain employs TRBV28 and TRBJ2-4; 7 bases agree with TRBD1. Germline CDR1 MDHEN, CDR2 SYDVKM. After removal of 5 bases from V and 5 bases from J, the junction contained 0 bases not matched to a gene. The CDR3 has 12 residues. CDR3: CASSQGENIQYF. Written as DNA, the CDR3 is TGTGCCAGCAGTCAGGGGGAAAACATTCAGTACTTC.

The chain joins TRBV7-8 to TRBJ2-2, with D tentatively TRBD1 (6 bases). The V end was cut by 5 bases, the J end by 1 base, with 8 bases between. CDR1 is SGHVS and CDR2 is FQNEAQ in the germline V gene. The CDR3 runs 14 residues. CDR3 sequence (DNA): TGTGCCAGCAGCGTACAGGGGAACACCGGGGAGCTGTTTTTT. Translated: CASSVQGNTGELFF. Supplemented by reference TRBV7-8 and TRBJ2-2, the full variable domain reads GAGVSQSPRYKVAKRGQDVALRCDPISGHVSLFWYQQALGQGPEFLTYFQNEAQLDKSGLPSDRFFAERPEGSVSTLKIQRTQQEDSAVYLCASSVQGNTGELFFGEGSRLTVL.

The rearrangement joins TRBV28 to TRBJ2-3; the D gene is possibly TRBD2 (6 bases). V dropped 5 bases and J dropped 6 bases, with 12 bases sitting between them. Germline V gene data show CDR1 as MDHEN and CDR2 as SYDVKM. This CDR3 has 13 amino acids. CDR3 sequence reads: CASSGGGTDTQYF. The CDR3 nucleotides are TGTGCCAGCAGTGGAGGAGGGACGGATACGCAGTATTTT.

V is TRBV15 and J is TRBJ2-1, with a weak D call TRBD1 (5 bases). Between the trimmed V and J ends, which lost 6 bases and 4 bases, there was a span of 10 bases. The CDR3 loop spans 13 amino acids. Germline CDR1 LNHNV, CDR2 YYDKDF (reference sequence). CDR3 sequence: CATSWTIYNEQFF. The CDR3 bases are TGTGCCACCAGTTGGACAATTTACAATGAGCAGTTCTTC.

In regard to this clone: The CDR3 carries no conserved terminal phenylalanine or tryptophan, so it likely arises from a read error. This chain links TRBV29-1 with TRBJ2-7, with TRBD2 as a possible D gene (6 bases). The V gene lost 5 bases and the J gene lost 4 bases, with 15 bases spanning the gap. The CDR3 is 13 residues long. Germline CDR1 and CDR2: SQVTM and ANQGSEA. The CDR3 loop reads CSVRRAGLYEQYL. DNA for the CDR3: TGCAGCGTTAGGCGGGCGGGGCTTTACGAGCAGTACCTC.

V is TRBV7-2 and J is TRBJ2-1, with 11 bases identical to TRBD2. The CDR3 has 19 residues. Germline V gene lookup returns CDR1 SGHTA and CDR2 FQGNSA. The ends lost 5 bases at V and 6 bases at J; junction bases unmatched: 18. CDR3 sequence: CASSPGWTSGYNAGNEQFF. The CDR3 region has the DNA TGTGCCAGCAGCCCAGGTTGGACTAGCGGGTACAATGCGGGCAATGAGCAGTTCTTC.

The genes are TRBV27 and TRBJ2-7; 9 bases line up with TRBD1. This CDR3 is built from 15 residues. CDR1 and CDR2 (germline): MNHEY, SMNVEV (reference sequence). V lost 3 bases and J lost 3; bases outside the gene matches: 6. DNA for the CDR3: TGTGCCAGCAGTTTTAGCGTGGGACAGGGCTACGAGCAGTACTTC. This encodes CASSFSVGQGYEQYF.

This chain connects TRBV9 to TRBJ2-3; 7 bases line up with TRBD2. From germline, CDR1 is SGDLS and CDR2 YYNGEE. V trimming: 7 bases; J trimming: 6 bases; junction bases outside the gene matches: 8. The CDR3 extends over 13 amino acids. The CDR3 DNA is TGTGCCAGCGGACGATCGCGGGGGGATACGCAGTATTTT. It codes for CASGRSRGDTQYF.

The chain is built from TRBV2 and TRBJ2-7; D is ambiguous. Germline V gives CDR1 SNHLY, CDR2 FYNNEI. The CDR3 spans 12 residues. Trimming stripped 8 bases from V and 4 bases from J, with 12 bases between. In DNA form, the CDR3 reads TGTGCCAGCCTCCTAGATACTTACGAGCAGTACTTC. Protein: CASLLDTYEQYF.

This rearrangement joins TRBV7-2 to TRBJ1-2; unclear D gene. From germline, CDR1 is SGHTA and CDR2 FQGNSA. Trimming cost V 11 bases and J 8 bases, with 18 bases left between them. This CDR3 contains 12 residues. CDR3 loop: CARDERNEGYTF. The CDR3 DNA follows: TGTGCCCGGGATGAGAGGAATGAGGGCTACACCTTC.

This chain joins TRBV14 and TRBJ1-2; 8 bases match TRBD1. This CDR3 is 13 amino acids long. Germline assignment: CDR1 SGHDN and CDR2 FVKESK. V lost 4 bases to trimming and J lost 8 bases; unmatched junction nucleotides: 6. This chain's CDR3 is CASSLITGGGYTF. DNA of the CDR3: TGTGCCAGCAGCCTTATCACAGGGGGAGGCTACACCTTC.

The V call is TRBV7-2, the J call TRBJ1-2; 11 bases fit TRBD1. Losses at the gene ends were 5 bases for V and 0 bases for J; bases not matched to a gene: 2. The CDR3 runs 15 residues. Germline CDR1 SGHTA, CDR2 FQGNSA. The CDR3: CASSLGQGANYGYTF. CDR3 nucleotides: TGTGCCAGCAGCCTGGGACAGGGGGCTAACTATGGCTACACCTTC.

The chain recombines TRBV6-1 with TRBJ2-1; 12 bases match TRBD1. Germline loops: CDR1 MNHNS, CDR2 SASEGT. The CDR3 totals 15 residues. Trimming took 10 bases from V and 8 from J; bases not matched to a gene: 12. The chain's CDR3 is CATDLTGTGGDEQFF. In nucleotides, the CDR3 is TGTGCCACCGATCTAACCGGGACAGGGGGCGATGAGCAGTTCTTC.

The chain carries TRBV28 and TRBJ2-1, with 8 bases aligning to TRBD2. CDR3 length: 14 amino acids. Germline V CDR1 and CDR2: MDHEN, SYDVKM. The J segment lost 9 bases and the V segment lost 9 bases, leaving 13 bases of the junction unmatched. CDR3 residues: CASGTSTLNCEQFF. The CDR3 region has the DNA TGTGCCAGTGGGACTAGTACATTGAATTGTGAGCAGTTCTTC.

The V gene is TRBV5-1, the J gene TRBJ2-3; 8 nucleotides align to TRBD2. This CDR3 contains 14 residues. V gave up 1 base and J gave up 5 bases; unmatched junction bases: 3. Germline values: CDR1 SGHRS, CDR2 YFSETQ. CDR3 coding DNA: TGCGCCAGCAGCTTGACTAGCGGCATAGATACGCAGTATTTT. Its protein product is CASSLTSGIDTQYF.

This clone has just one count. The gene calls are TRBV6-1 and TRBJ1-2; no clear D. CDR1 MNHNS and CDR2 SASEGT come from the germline V gene. Deletions cut 5 bases from V and 2 bases from J, with 9 bases between. The CDR3 sequence is 13 residues long. The CDR3 here is CASSYEGNYGYTF. CDR3 DNA: TGTGCCAGCAGTTATGAGGGCAACTATGGCTACACCTTC.

This clone has a single count. The CDR3 DNA is TGTGCCTGGAGCTCTAACAGGGGGCGAGCTTTCTTT. Its protein is CAWSSNRGRAFF. The chain combines TRBV30 with TRBJ1-1; 9 bases agree with TRBD1. CDR1 and CDR2 (germline): GTSNPN, SVGIG (reference sequence). The CDR3 extends over 12 amino acids. V dropped 3 bases and J dropped 10; count of bases not matched to a gene: 6. Drawing the rest from reference TRBV30 and TRBJ1-1, the complete variable domain is SQTIHQWPATLVQPVGSPLSLECTVEGTSNPNLYWYRQAAGRGLQLLFYSVGIGQISSEVPQNLSASRPQDRQFILSSKKLLLSDSGFYLCAWSSNRGRAFFGQGTRLTVV.